These 8 T cell receptor beta chains originate from one sample sequenced in a study of blood T cell repertoires in COVID-19. TCRdb keeps only in-frame clones here, not all; method: immunoSEQ multiplex PCR. This table has hundreds of thousands of clones, approximately 91% appearing once. Sample: peripheral blood. The receptors derive from a woman in her 30s with acute or convalescent COVID-19.

This clone was counted a few times. The rearrangement uses TRBV27 and TRBJ2-1, with 7 bases identical to TRBD2. Germline V lookup: CDR1 MNHEY, CDR2 SMNVEV (reference sequence). CDR3 length: 16 amino acids. The junction had 10 bases not matched to a gene; V was cut back by 3 bases and J by 5 bases. The CDR3 protein is CASSLSLLAPNNEQFF. CDR3 DNA sequence: TGTGCCAGCAGTTTGTCTTTACTAGCGCCTAACAATGAGCAGTTCTTC.

The DNA for the CDR3 is TGTGCCAGCAGCCAGGGGACTCCGCAGTTCTTC. This sequence encodes CASSQGTPQFF. The rearrangement uses TRBV3-1 (or the pseudogene TRBV3-2) and TRBJ2-1, with D perhaps TRBD2 (6 bases). CDR3 length: 11 amino acids. Trimming took off 3 bases at V and 12 bases at J, with 9 bases between the two ends. Looked up from germline, CDR1 is LGHDT and CDR2 is YNNKEL (reference sequence).

V usage is TRBV5-1 and J usage is TRBJ1-1, with D perhaps TRBD1 (6 bases). V dropped 6 bases and J dropped 2 bases, with 20 bases sitting between them. The CDR3 covers 16 residues. Per the germline V gene, CDR1 is SGHRS and CDR2 is YFSETQ. CDR3 DNA: TGCGCCAGCACTACCGGGGACACAACGATAAACACTGAAGCTTTCTTT. It codes for CASTTGDTTINTEAFF.

CDR3 nucleotide sequence: TGTGCCAGAAGCTTGGGTGACTACTCCCTTGGGGTAGAGACCCAGTACTTC. Its protein product is CARSLGDYSLGVETQYF. The chain uses TRBV5-3 and TRBJ2-5; D might be TRBD2 (5 bases). TRBV5-3 is an ORF, with its function uncertain. The CDR3 runs 17 residues. V was shortened by 0 bases and J by 4 bases, with 19 bases between the two germline ends.

The chain couples TRBV30 to TRBJ2-3; 8 positions agree with TRBD1. V lost 0 bases and J lost 3; bases outside the gene matches: 5. The CDR3 runs 15 residues. CDR1 GTSNPN and CDR2 SVGIG come from the germline V gene (reference sequence). CDR3 bases: TGTGCCTGGAGTGTACGGACAGGGATGACAGATACGCAGTATTTT. Its protein product is CAWSVRTGMTDTQYF. The variable domain in full, completed from reference TRBV30 and TRBJ2-3, reads SQTIHQWPATLVQPVGSPLSLECTVEGTSNPNLYWYRQAAGRGLQLLFYSVGIGQISSEVPQNLSASRPQDRQFILSSKKLLLSDSGFYLCAWSVRTGMTDTQYFGPGTRLTVL.

This clone was seen a single time. The rearrangement joins TRBV18 to TRBJ1-6; D gene uncertain. The V gene lost 5 bases and the J gene lost 4 bases, with 12 bases spanning the gap. The CDR3 has 15 amino acids. Germline V gene lookup returns CDR1 KGHSH and CDR2 LQKENI. This CDR3 is CASSTRQAYNSPLHF. CDR3 bases: TGTGCCAGCTCAACGAGACAAGCTTATAATTCACCCCTCCACTTT.

To note about this clone: Other DNA sequences within the sample encode an identical CDR3. This chain uses TRBV27 with TRBJ1-5, with 7 positions matching TRBD1. Germline trimming cut 6 bases from V and 3 bases from J; bases unmatched to any gene: 5. CDR1 MNHEY and CDR2 SMNVEV come from the germline V gene (reference sequence). The CDR3 spans 14 residues. The CDR3 protein is CASSLTGYNQPQHF. The DNA for the CDR3 is TGTGCCAGCAGCTTGACAGGGTACAATCAGCCCCAGCATTTT.

About this clone itself: Other nucleotide sequences from this sample produce the same CDR3. V and J are TRBV18 and TRBJ2-7, with 9 bases matching TRBD1. Unmatched junction bases numbered 0, after V lost 4 bases and J lost 2 bases. The CDR3 consists of 13 residues. Germline V lookup: CDR1 KGHSH, CDR2 LQKENI. In DNA, the CDR3 is TGTGCCAGCTCACGGGACAGGGCCTACGAGCAGTACTTC. Residues: CASSRDRAYEQYF.